This T cell receptor beta chain was sequenced for a study of T cell repertoires in cytomegalovirus infection. A single record per CDR3 protein comes from TCRdb applying MiXCR to the reads. Altogether under 90,000 distinct CDR3 sequences are present, 20% to 25% being singletons, with the ten largest covering 60% to 80%. Study observations and caveats: HLA-C-restricted CMV clonotypes gave the most frequent clonotype in two of eight donors.

This clonotype was seen ten or more times. Its specificity is unknown. This CDR3 has 16 amino acids. CDR1 and CDR2 from the germline V gene are SGHTA and FQGNSA. V lost 4 bases and J lost 2; bases outside the gene matches: 11. The chain recombines TRBV7-2 with TRBJ2-7; 7 nucleotides agree with TRBD2. The sequence was collected from a human donor in good health (CMV status not recorded). Some clones in this sample may be carry-over from other donors' samples. Material for sequencing was PBMCs, sequenced either directly or after in vitro stimulation (not recorded which). The CDR3 DNA follows: TGTGCCAGCAGCTCCTTTAGCGGGTCGGAAACCTACGAGCAGTACTTC. Its protein product is CASSSFSGSETYEQYF.